What follows are 21 T cell receptor beta chains derived from one specimen sequenced in a study of blood T cell repertoires in COVID-19. Profiling relied on immunoSEQ multiplex PCR, and the TCRdb table lists in-frame clones only, not all of them. The repertoire holds about 70,000 clones, 65% to 85% seen once, with under 2% in the top ten. Sequencing used peripheral blood. The receptors shown here come from a woman in her sixties with acute or convalescent COVID-19.

The chain joins TRBV5-5 to TRBJ1-5; perhaps TRBD1 as D (5 bases). This CDR3 comprises 16 residues. The germline V gene encodes CDR1 SGHKS and CDR2 YYEKEE (reference sequence). V gave up 4 bases and J gave up 1 base, with 15 bases separating them. The DNA for the CDR3 is TGTGCCAGCAGCGAGGGACTAGGGGCGAGCAATCAGCCCCAGCATTTT. It specifies CASSEGLGASNQPQHF.

This chain's CDR3 is CASNREVGNEKLFF. The CDR3 coding sequence is TGTGCCAGCAATCGGGAAGTAGGTAATGAAAAACTGTTTTTT. This chain uses TRBV2 with TRBJ1-4; no clear D gene. This CDR3 contains 14 residues. Trimming took off 7 bases at V and 4 bases at J, with 13 bases between the two ends. From germline, CDR1 is SNHLY and CDR2 FYNNEI. Full variable domain (missing parts from reference TRBV2 and TRBJ1-4): EPEVTQTPSHQVTQMGQEVILRCVPISNHLYFYWYRQILGQKVEFLVSFYNNEISEKSEIFDDQFSVERPDGSNFTLKIRSTKLEDSAMYFCASNREVGNEKLFFGSGTQLSVL.

This clone was seen only once. This sequence joins TRBV21-1 and TRBJ1-5; the table names TRBD1, a call not compared with the DNA. TRBV21-1 counts as a pseudogene. The CDR3 spans 14 residues. CDR3 in amino acids: CASSKERGPQPQHF. The CDR3 nucleotides are TGTGCCAGCAGCAAGGAAAGGGGGCCTCAGCCCCAGCATTTT.

V gene TRBV20-1 combines with J gene TRBJ2-1; D is possibly TRBD2 (5 bases). With 2 bases removed from V and 9 bases from J, the gap between germline ends came to 8 bases. The CDR3 is 11 residues long. The V gene's germline CDR1 is DFQATT and CDR2 SNEGSKA (reference sequence). In nucleotides, the CDR3 is TGCAGTGCTAGACGAGAGGGTGAGCAGTTCTTC. Translating it yields CSARREGEQFF.

The rearrangement uses TRBV7-2 and TRBJ2-7, with TRBD2 matching 10 bases. Germline CDR1 is SGHTA and CDR2 is FQGNSA. Germline trimming cut 4 bases from V and 4 bases from J; bases unmatched to any gene: 4. This CDR3 contains 14 residues. In DNA form, the CDR3 reads TGTGCCAGCAGCTGGACTAGCGGAAATTACGAGCAGTACTTC. This encodes CASSWTSGNYEQYF.

This chain connects TRBV4-2 to TRBJ2-7; D is possibly TRBD1 (6 bases). Germline-derived CDR1 and CDR2 are LGHNA and YNFKEQ. CDR3 length: 18 amino acids. V was trimmed by 0 bases and J by 3 bases, leaving 21 bases between them. The CDR3 is CASSQDRGQRTVLYEQYF. Here the CDR3 DNA reads TGTGCCAGCAGCCAAGATCGGGGACAACGGACAGTCCTCTACGAGCAGTACTTC.

The CDR3 DNA reads TGTGCCAGCACTTCCTCGTGGGGGCCGGGGGAGCAGTACTTC. Translated, it gives CASTSSWGPGEQYF. J is TRBJ2-7 and V is TRBV2; the D gene is possibly TRBD1 (6 bases). This CDR3 is built from 14 residues. V shed 7 bases and J shed 7 bases, with 20 bases lying between them. Germline V CDR1 and CDR2: SNHLY, FYNNEI. Variable domain in full (rest from reference TRBV2 and TRBJ2-7): EPEVTQTPSHQVTQMGQEVILRCVPISNHLYFYWYRQILGQKVEFLVSFYNNEISEKSEIFDDQFSVERPDGSNFTLKIRSTKLEDSAMYFCASTSSWGPGEQYFGPGTRLTVT.

The J gene is TRBJ2-1, the V gene TRBV21-1; the DNA was not used to check the table's D call, TRBD2. TRBV21-1 corresponds to a pseudogene. This CDR3 is built from 20 residues. The CDR3 is CASSWRLGLAETRSYNEQFF. As DNA, the CDR3 is TGTGCCAGCAGCTGGAGGCTAGGACTAGCGGAGACCCGGTCCTACAATGAGCAGTTCTTC.

This clone was seen once. The V call is TRBV18, the J call TRBJ1-1; 9 positions agree with TRBD1. V was pared by 3 bases and J by 7 bases, with 6 bases of the junction left unmatched. CDR3 size: 14 residues. Germline CDR1 reads KGHSH; CDR2 reads LQKENI. This CDR3 is CASSPNRGQGEAFF. CDR3 in DNA: TGTGCCAGCTCACCGAACAGGGGGCAGGGTGAAGCTTTCTTT.

V and J are TRBV6-5 and TRBJ2-4; D might be TRBD2 (7 bases). Germline V gene lookup returns CDR1 MNHEY and CDR2 SVGAGI. The CDR3 covers 15 residues. V was clipped by 6 bases and J by 7 bases, with 19 bases between them. This CDR3 is CASRQGGPNDNIQYF. The CDR3 region has the DNA TGTGCCAGCAGACAGGGAGGGCCGAATGACAACATTCAGTACTTC.

This clone was picked up a small number of times. The V gene is TRBV4-2, the J gene TRBJ1-1; D gene unclear. This CDR3 has 13 residues. Germline V gene data show CDR1 as LGHNA and CDR2 as YNFKEQ. Trimming left V 5 bases short and J 4 bases short, with 11 bases between. In nucleotides, the CDR3 is TGTGCCAGCAGCTTTGGACTTAGCACTGAAGCTTTCTTT. This translates into CASSFGLSTEAFF.

The J gene is TRBJ1-2, the V gene TRBV20-1; TRBD1 might be the D (5 bases). Germline V gene lookup returns CDR1 DFQATT and CDR2 SNEGSKA (reference sequence). V dropped 5 bases and J dropped 8 bases, with 12 bases sitting between them. This CDR3 region has 11 residues. The CDR3 DNA sequence: TGCAGTGCTGGGGCAGTTTGGGGCTACACCTTC. This sequence encodes CSAGAVWGYTF.

This chain connects TRBV28 to TRBJ1-5, with D hard to call. The V end was cut by 10 bases, the J end by 5 bases, with 18 bases between. The CDR3 sequence is 14 residues long. Germline CDR1 MDHEN, CDR2 SYDVKM. The CDR3 is CATMERAIYQPQHF. CDR3 bases: TGTGCCACCATGGAGAGAGCGATCTATCAGCCCCAGCATTTT.

To note about this clone: The junction does not match germline at one end; this may be a read error. This specimen includes other DNA sequences encoding the same CDR3. V gene TRBV12-3 or TRBV12-4 combines with J gene TRBJ2-7; 7 bases are shared with TRBD2. The CDR3 has 13 residues. The CDR3 sequence: CASSLAGASEQYF. CDR3 sequence (DNA): TGTGCCAGCAGTCTTGCGGGAGCCAGCGAGCAGTACTTT.

This clone came up a few times. The chain has TRBV5-1 and TRBJ2-7; possible D gene TRBD2, 6 bases. This CDR3 has 17 residues. The germline gives CDR1 SGHRS, CDR2 YFSETQ. The V end was cut by 4 bases, the J end by 2 bases, with 22 bases between. CDR3 DNA sequence: TGCGCCAGCAGCGCCGGGACTTACTTTTCGGCACCCTACGAGCAGTACTTC. It translates to CASSAGTYFSAPYEQYF.

V is TRBV27 and J is TRBJ1-2; a weak D match, TRBD1 (5 bases). V gave up 6 bases and J gave up 6 bases, with 20 bases separating them. This CDR3 spans 15 amino acids. Per germline, CDR1 MNHEY and CDR2 SMNVEV (reference sequence). In DNA form, the CDR3 reads TGTGCCAGCAGCAAAACAGGAGGGAACCGCAATGGCTACACCTTC. Translated, it gives CASSKTGGNRNGYTF.

This clone was observed a few times. This chain links TRBV19 with TRBJ2-2, with D possibly matching TRBD1 (7 bases). From germline, CDR1 is LNHDA and CDR2 SQIVND (reference sequence). The CDR3 runs 13 residues. V dropped 10 bases and J dropped 5 bases, with 14 bases sitting between them. The CDR3 DNA sequence: TGTGCCACAGGGGGGACTTGGACCGGGGAGCTGTTTTTT. Translated, it gives CATGGTWTGELFF.

The rearrangement uses TRBV7-9 and TRBJ1-4; possibly TRBD1 for D (5 bases). Germline loops: CDR1 SEHNR, CDR2 FQNEAQ (reference sequence). V lost 2 bases to trimming and J lost 11 bases, with 15 bases between them. CDR3 length equals 14 residues. The CDR3 nucleotides read TGTGCCAGCAGCTTATACCGGACAAAGGGGAAACTGTTTTTT. It translates to CASSLYRTKGKLFF.

The rearrangement links TRBV29-1 to TRBJ1-2; D is possibly TRBD1 (6 bases). Germline CDR1 reads SQVTM; CDR2 reads ANQGSEA. The CDR3 is 13 amino acids. Trimming cost V 3 bases and J 8 bases, with 16 bases left between them. The CDR3 bases are TGCAGCGTTGACGACAGGCTTGGGGACGGCTACACCTTC. Protein sequence: CSVDDRLGDGYTF.

The chain carries TRBV3-1 (or the pseudogene TRBV3-2) and TRBJ1-1, with D unresolved. The CDR3 runs to 15 residues. Trimming removed 4 bases at V and 1 base at J, with 13 bases between. CDR1 and CDR2 from the germline V gene are LGHDT and YNNKEL (reference sequence). The CDR3: CASSPSHPRNTEAFF. In DNA, the CDR3 is TGTGCCAGCAGCCCAAGTCACCCGCGGAACACTGAAGCTTTCTTT.

The rearrangement joins TRBV20-1 to TRBJ1-1; D unresolved. The CDR3 totals 12 residues. V lost 3 bases and J 0 bases, leaving 5 bases between the germline ends. Per germline, CDR1 DFQATT and CDR2 SNEGSKA (reference sequence). The CDR3 nucleotides are TGCAGTGCTAGTCGGGTGAACACTGAAGCTTTCTTT. Translation: CSASRVNTEAFF.